This is a list of T cell receptor beta chains from one sample in a study of cytotoxic CD8 clonotypes in ibrutinib-treated CLL. The method was immunoSEQ multiplex PCR; TCRdb's version includes in-frame clones alone and lacks a portion of them. The sample carries just over 200,000 clones, just under 80% recorded once. The source material was PBMCs, sampled after 12 months of ibrutinib treatment. The receptors were gathered from a human donor with chronic lymphocytic leukemia. Both conserved end residues are part of each CDR3. The order of the fields is V gene, J gene, clone size, D gene, CDR3 DNA, CDR3 protein. The D gene is left open where the match is weak. Clone sizes are given selectively: once, few, many, or a class where the clone is expanded.

v_call: TRBV29-1; j_call: TRBJ2-1; clone_size: NA; d_call: TRBD2; cdr3_nt: TGCAGCGTTGAAAAGGAAGCGGGACTAGCGATGAATGAGCAGTTCTTC; cdr3_aa: CSVEKEAGLAMNEQFF
v_call: TRBV7-3; j_call: TRBJ1-2; clone_size: NA; d_call: NA; cdr3_nt: TGTGCCAGCAGCTTAGGCCCGGGCTCTGGCTACACCTTC; cdr3_aa: CASSLGPGSGYTF
v_call: TRBV19; j_call: TRBJ2-5; clone_size: NA; d_call: TRBD2; cdr3_nt: TGTGCCAGTAGTAAGGGGACTAGCGGGGGCCCCTTACAAGAGACCCAGTACTTC; cdr3_aa: CASSKGTSGGPLQETQYF
v_call: TRBV7-2; j_call: TRBJ2-3; clone_size: NA; d_call: TRBD1; cdr3_nt: TGTGCCAGCAGCGCAAGACAGGGTCTGGCCAAGTATTTT; cdr3_aa: CASSARQGLAKYF
v_call: TRBV14; j_call: TRBJ1-3; clone_size: few; d_call: NA; cdr3_nt: TGTGCCAGCAGCCTTGGACGGACTACTGGAAACACCATATATTTT; cdr3_aa: CASSLGRTTGNTIYF
v_call: TRBV7-8; j_call: TRBJ1-6; clone_size: NA; d_call: TRBD1; cdr3_nt: TGTGCCAGCAGCTCAAAACCGGGACAGGGGTCCAGCTCCTATAATTCACCCCTCCACTTT; cdr3_aa: CASSSKPGQGSSSYNSPLHF
v_call: TRBV25-1; j_call: TRBJ2-1; clone_size: few; d_call: NA; cdr3_nt: TGTGCCAGCAGTGATTCTGAGCAGTTCTTC; cdr3_aa: CASSDSEQFF
v_call: TRBV6-5; j_call: TRBJ1-2; clone_size: NA; d_call: TRBD1; cdr3_nt: TGTGCCAGCAGTACAGGGGCGAACTATGGCTACACCTTC; cdr3_aa: CASSTGANYGYTF
v_call: TRBV7-9; j_call: TRBJ2-5; clone_size: NA; d_call: TRBD1; cdr3_nt: TGTGCCAGCAGCGTCGGACAGGGCCGGGAGACCCAGTACTTC; cdr3_aa: CASSVGQGRETQYF
v_call: TRBV21-1; j_call: TRBJ2-1; clone_size: NA; d_call: NA; cdr3_nt: TGTGCCAGCAGCAAGGGGAGGGGCAGGGGGCCCTCCTACAATGAGCAGTTCTTC; cdr3_aa: CASSKGRGRGPSYNEQFF
v_call: TRBV27; j_call: TRBJ2-5; clone_size: NA; d_call: TRBD2; cdr3_nt: TGTGCCAGCAGACTAGCGGGGGGTCCGAAAGAGACCCAGTACTTC; cdr3_aa: CASRLAGGPKETQYF
v_call: TRBV5-1; j_call: TRBJ2-1; clone_size: NA; d_call: NA; cdr3_nt: TGCGCCAGCAGCCGATGGGGGCGGGAGACCTACAATGAGCAGTTCTTC; cdr3_aa: CASSRWGRETYNEQFF